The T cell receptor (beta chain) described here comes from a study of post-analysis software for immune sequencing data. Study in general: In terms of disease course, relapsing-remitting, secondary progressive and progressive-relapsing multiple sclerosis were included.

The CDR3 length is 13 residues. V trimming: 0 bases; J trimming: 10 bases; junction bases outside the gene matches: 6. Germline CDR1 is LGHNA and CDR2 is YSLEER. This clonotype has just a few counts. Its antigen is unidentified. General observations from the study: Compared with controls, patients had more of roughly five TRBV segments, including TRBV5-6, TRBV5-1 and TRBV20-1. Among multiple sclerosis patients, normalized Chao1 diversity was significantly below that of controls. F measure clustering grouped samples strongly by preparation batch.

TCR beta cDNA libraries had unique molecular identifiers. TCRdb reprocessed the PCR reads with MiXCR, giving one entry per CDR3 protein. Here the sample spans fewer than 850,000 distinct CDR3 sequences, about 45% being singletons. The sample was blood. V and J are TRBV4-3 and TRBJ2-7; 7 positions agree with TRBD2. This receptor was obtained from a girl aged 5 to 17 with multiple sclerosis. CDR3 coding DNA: TGCGCCAGCAGCCAAGATCTGGCGGGGGACCAGTACTTC. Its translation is CASSQDLAGDQYF.